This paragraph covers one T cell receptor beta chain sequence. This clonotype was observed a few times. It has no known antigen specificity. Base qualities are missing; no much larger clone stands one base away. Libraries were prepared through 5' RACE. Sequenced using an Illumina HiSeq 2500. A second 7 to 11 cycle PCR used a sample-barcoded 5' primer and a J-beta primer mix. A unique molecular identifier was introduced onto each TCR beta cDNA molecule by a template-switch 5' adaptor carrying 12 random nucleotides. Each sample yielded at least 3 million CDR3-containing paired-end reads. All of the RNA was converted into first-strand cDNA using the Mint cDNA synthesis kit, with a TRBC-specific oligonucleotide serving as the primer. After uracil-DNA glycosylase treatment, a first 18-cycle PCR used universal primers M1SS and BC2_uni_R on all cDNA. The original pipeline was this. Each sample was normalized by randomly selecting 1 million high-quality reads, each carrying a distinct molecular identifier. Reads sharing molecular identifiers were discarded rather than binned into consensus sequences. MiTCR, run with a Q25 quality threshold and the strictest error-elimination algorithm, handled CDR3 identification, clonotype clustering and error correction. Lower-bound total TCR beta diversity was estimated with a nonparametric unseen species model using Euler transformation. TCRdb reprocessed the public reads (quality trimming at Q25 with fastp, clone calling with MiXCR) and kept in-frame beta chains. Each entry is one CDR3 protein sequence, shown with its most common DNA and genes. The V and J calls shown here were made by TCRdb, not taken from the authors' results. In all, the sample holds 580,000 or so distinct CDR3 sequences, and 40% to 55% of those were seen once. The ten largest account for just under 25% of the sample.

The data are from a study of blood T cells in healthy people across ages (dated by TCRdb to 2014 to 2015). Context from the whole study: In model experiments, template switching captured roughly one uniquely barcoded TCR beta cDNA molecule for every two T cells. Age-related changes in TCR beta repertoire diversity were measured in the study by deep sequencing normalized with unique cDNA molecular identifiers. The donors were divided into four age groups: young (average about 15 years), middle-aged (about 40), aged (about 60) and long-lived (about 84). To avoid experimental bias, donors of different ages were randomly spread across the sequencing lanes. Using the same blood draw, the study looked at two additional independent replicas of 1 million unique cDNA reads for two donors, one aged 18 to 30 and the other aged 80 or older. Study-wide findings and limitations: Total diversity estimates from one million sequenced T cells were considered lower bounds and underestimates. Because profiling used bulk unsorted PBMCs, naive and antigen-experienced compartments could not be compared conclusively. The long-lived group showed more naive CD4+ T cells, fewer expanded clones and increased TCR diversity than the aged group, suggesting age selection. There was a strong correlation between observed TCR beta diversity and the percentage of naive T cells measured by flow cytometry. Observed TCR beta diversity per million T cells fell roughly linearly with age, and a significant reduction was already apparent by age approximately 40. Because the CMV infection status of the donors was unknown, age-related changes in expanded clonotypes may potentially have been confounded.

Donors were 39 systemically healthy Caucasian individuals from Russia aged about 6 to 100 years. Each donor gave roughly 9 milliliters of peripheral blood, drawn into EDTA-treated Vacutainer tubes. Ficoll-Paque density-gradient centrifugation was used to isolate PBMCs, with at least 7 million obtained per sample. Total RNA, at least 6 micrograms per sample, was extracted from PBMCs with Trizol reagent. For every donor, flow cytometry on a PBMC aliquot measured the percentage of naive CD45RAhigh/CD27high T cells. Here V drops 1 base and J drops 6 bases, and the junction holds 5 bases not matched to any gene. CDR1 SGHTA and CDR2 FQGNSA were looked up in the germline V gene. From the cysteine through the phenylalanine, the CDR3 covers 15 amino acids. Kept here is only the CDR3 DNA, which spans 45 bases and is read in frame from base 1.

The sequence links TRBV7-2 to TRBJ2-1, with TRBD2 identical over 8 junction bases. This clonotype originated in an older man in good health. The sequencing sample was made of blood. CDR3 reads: CASSLEAGVVNEQFF. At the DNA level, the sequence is TGTGCCAGCAGCTTAGAAGCGGGAGTTGTCAATGAGCAGTTCTTC.